Here is one T cell receptor beta chain with its context. Its antigen is as yet unknown. UMI-labeled TRB cDNA libraries were prepared by 5' RACE. TCRdb reprocessed the 5' RACE reads and stores each CDR3 protein as one record, lacking DNA. The sample includes about 130,000 distinct CDR3 sequences. The CDR3 runs 15 residues. Germline V gene sequence: CDR1 SEHNR, CDR2 FQNEAQ (reference sequence). The source of the sample is a study of CXCR3-negative and CXCR3-positive naive CD8 T cells. Points from the study as a whole: Researchers report that CXCR3-positive naive cells carry more hydrophobic TRB CDR3s than CXCR3-negative naive cells. Both naive subsets showed comparably high diversity, and memory CD8+ cells showed much lower diversity. Memory, not naive, CXCR3-negative and CXCR3-positive cells differed in TRBV-TRBJ usage.

The source of this sequence is a human donor in good health. Some clones in this sample may be carry-over from other donors' samples. The chain carries TRBV7-9 and TRBJ1-4; the TCRdb call, TRBD1, lacks DNA for checking. Specimen: naive CXCR3+ CD8+ T cells from blood. As for subset: CD45RO-CCR7+CD27+CD95- naive CD8+ T cells expressing CXCR3 (TNR3+). CDR3 region: CASSFVSRGSEKLFF.